The rows below give T cell receptor beta chains drawn from one sample of a study of long-term antiretroviral therapy in people with HIV. The protocol was immunoSEQ multiplex PCR, while the TCRdb copy is restricted to in-frame clones and leaves out a portion. The sample has approximately 21,000 clones, more than 65% seen once. Sequenced here: unsorted PBMCs, sampled at the start of antiretroviral therapy. These receptor sequences come from a man aged 50 to 60 with HIV. CDR3s include the opening cysteine and the closing phenylalanine or tryptophan. D genes are given only for firm matches. Size values are once, few and many counts, or a class for expanded clones, and some rows have none.

size: .
J: TRBJ1-2
D: .
V: TRBV4-3
DNA: TGCGCCAGCAGCCAAGAATCCGGGGGGGCCGCTAGGTATGGCTACACCTTC
CDR3: CASSQESGGAARYGYTF

size: .
J: TRBJ2-5
D: TRBD1
V: TRBV18
DNA: TGTGCCAGCTCACCACCGCCGGGACAGCAAGAGACCCAGTACTTC
CDR3: CASSPPPGQQETQYF

size: few
J: TRBJ1-2
D: .
V: TRBV11-2
DNA: TGTGCCAGCAGCTTAGGAAATGCGAATGGCTACACCTTC
CDR3: CASSLGNANGYTF

size: .
J: TRBJ2-5
D: .
V: TRBV7-9
DNA: TGTGCCAGCAGCTTAATCGTCTCAGGGAAAAAAGAGACCCAGTACTTC
CDR3: CASSLIVSGKKETQYF

size: .
J: TRBJ2-1
D: .
V: TRBV25-1
DNA: TGTGCCAGCAGTGAGCCCGATGAGCAGTTCTTC
CDR3: CASSEPDEQFF

size: .
J: TRBJ1-2
D: TRBD1
V: TRBV11-2
DNA: TGTGCCAGCAGAGGGAGCAGGGGGCTTAACTATGGCTACACCTTC
CDR3: CASRGSRGLNYGYTF

size: .
J: TRBJ2-7
D: .
V: TRBV6-5
DNA: TGTGCCAGCAGTTGGGACGGATACGAGCAGTACTTC
CDR3: CASSWDGYEQYF

size: .
J: TRBJ1-1
D: .
V: TRBV30
DNA: TGTGCCTGGAGTTTTACGGTGAACACTGAAGCTTTCTTT
CDR3: CAWSFTVNTEAFF

size: .
J: TRBJ1-1
D: .
V: TRBV6-6
DNA: TGTGCCAGCAGGTTTCTAGACAGCCCGAACACTGAAGCTTTCTTT
CDR3: CASRFLDSPNTEAFF

size: .
J: TRBJ1-1
D: TRBD1
V: TRBV5-3
DNA: TGTGCCAGAAGCTACCAAAACAGGGGATACACTGAAGCTTTCTTT
CDR3: CARSYQNRGYTEAFF

size: .
J: TRBJ2-3
D: .
V: TRBV6-6
DNA: TGTGCCAGCAGCCCCAAAACGGGGGCCAAGCGGGATACGCAGTATTTT
CDR3: CASSPKTGAKRDTQYF

size: .
J: TRBJ1-2
D: .
V: TRBV4-3
DNA: TGCGCCAGCAGCCTAATCGCCCGGGACAAGGGAGGCTACACCTTC
CDR3: CASSLIARDKGGYTF

size: .
J: TRBJ2-1
D: TRBD1
V: TRBV2
DNA: TGTGCCAGCAGGGAACGGACAGGGATGGATGAGCAGTTCTTC
CDR3: CASRERTGMDEQFF

size: .
J: TRBJ1-1
D: .
V: TRBV9
DNA: TGTGCCAGCAGCGTAGTTTTCTACACTGAAGCTTTCTTT
CDR3: CASSVVFYTEAFF

size: .
J: TRBJ1-2
D: .
V: TRBV7-9
DNA: TGTGCCAGCAGCCTAACAACAGGGAACTATGGCTACACCTTC
CDR3: CASSLTTGNYGYTF

size: .
J: TRBJ1-2
D: .
V: TRBV4-1
DNA: TGCGCCAGCAGCCAAGGTAGGGGAACTAACTATGGCTACACCTTC
CDR3: CASSQGRGTNYGYTF

size: .
J: TRBJ1-2
D: TRBD1
V: TRBV7-9
DNA: TGTGCCAGCACCCTTAGGACAGGAGCAAACTATGGCTACACCTTC
CDR3: CASTLRTGANYGYTF

size: once
J: TRBJ1-5
D: .
V: TRBV4-1
DNA: TGCGCCAGCAGCCTGTCGGGTTTGGGCCAGCCCCAGCATTTT
CDR3: CASSLSGLGQPQHF

size: .
J: TRBJ2-3
D: .
V: TRBV27
DNA: TGTGCCAGCAGTTTAGGGAATACGCAGTATTTT
CDR3: CASSLGNTQYF

size: .
J: TRBJ2-5
D: .
V: TRBV7-9
DNA: TGTGCCAGCAGCTTATTGGGTCCTGAGACCCAGTACTTC
CDR3: CASSLLGPETQYF

size: .
J: TRBJ2-2
D: .
V: TRBV4-3
DNA: TGCGCCAGCAGCCAAGTTTCCGAGGGGACCGGGGAGCTGTTTTTT
CDR3: CASSQVSEGTGELFF

size: once
J: TRBJ1-5
D: .
V: TRBV28
DNA: TGTGCCAGCAGTTTGCTGACAGCTAGCAATCAGCCCCAGCATTTT
CDR3: CASSLLTASNQPQHF

size: .
J: TRBJ2-7
D: .
V: TRBV28
DNA: TGTGCCAGCAGAGGTTCTGACTCCTACGAGCAGTACTTC
CDR3: CASRGSDSYEQYF

size: .
J: TRBJ2-7
D: .
V: TRBV7-2
DNA: TGTGCCAGCAGTCTGGGGGGCCTAAGCTCCTACGAGCAGTACTTC
CDR3: CASSLGGLSSYEQYF

size: .
J: TRBJ2-7
D: TRBD2
V: TRBV18
DNA: TGTGCCAGCTCACCTCTAGCGGGGGGGCCCTACGAGCAGTACTTC
CDR3: CASSPLAGGPYEQYF

size: .
J: TRBJ2-7
D: .
V: TRBV6-6
DNA: TGTGCCAGCAGTTTCCCCGGAGATTACGAGCAGTACTTC
CDR3: CASSFPGDYEQYF

size: few
J: TRBJ2-7
D: .
V: TRBV2
DNA: TGTGCCAGCGGTTATCGATCCTACGAGCAGTACTTC
CDR3: CASGYRSYEQYF

size: .
J: TRBJ1-1
D: .
V: TRBV6-5
DNA: TGTGCCAGCAGTGAAGGCGTGAACACTGAAGCTTTCTTT
CDR3: CASSEGVNTEAFF

size: .
J: TRBJ2-1
D: TRBD2
V: TRBV28
DNA: TGTGCCAGCAGTTTAATAGGGACTAGTGAGCAGTTCTTC
CDR3: CASSLIGTSEQFF

size: .
J: TRBJ2-1
D: TRBD1
V: TRBV19
DNA: TGTGCCAGTAGTATAGTGGGACAGGCCTACAATGAGCAGTTCTTC
CDR3: CASSIVGQAYNEQFF

size: .
J: TRBJ2-3
D: .
V: TRBV27
DNA: TGTGCCAGCAGTCCCAGCACAGATACGCAGTATTTT
CDR3: CASSPSTDTQYF

size: .
J: TRBJ1-5
D: .
V: TRBV18
DNA: TGTGCCAGCTCACCATCAGGGGAAGGTCAGCCCCAGCATTTT
CDR3: CASSPSGEGQPQHF

size: .
J: TRBJ2-7
D: .
V: TRBV7-6
DNA: TGTGCCAGCAGCTTAGCCGAGGGGGGGAGCTACGAGCAGTACTTC
CDR3: CASSLAEGGSYEQYF

size: few
J: TRBJ1-5
D: .
V: TRBV19
DNA: TGTGCCAGTAGTATCGAAAATCAGCCCCAGCATTTT
CDR3: CASSIENQPQHF

size: .
J: TRBJ2-7
D: .
V: TRBV5-1
DNA: TGCGCCAGCAGCTGGGCGTGGGGCACCTACGAGCAGTACTTC
CDR3: CASSWAWGTYEQYF

size: .
J: TRBJ1-2
D: .
V: TRBV20-1
DNA: TGCAGTGCTCGGAGCAGATGGGGCTACACCTTC
CDR3: CSARSRWGYTF

size: .
J: TRBJ2-1
D: .
V: TRBV5-1
DNA: TGCGCCAGCAGAGTGACTACAAAAGAGCAGTTCTTC
CDR3: CASRVTTKEQFF

size: .
J: TRBJ2-3
D: .
V: TRBV4-1
DNA: TGCGCCAGCAGCCAAGAGGGTACTCCAGATACGCAGTATTTT
CDR3: CASSQEGTPDTQYF

size: .
J: TRBJ2-7
D: .
V: TRBV18
DNA: TGTGCCAGCTCACCGCCGGAGCTCGAGCAGTACTTC
CDR3: CASSPPELEQYF

size: .
J: TRBJ1-5
D: .
V: TRBV28
DNA: TGTGCCAGCAAGGGAGACAGCAGCAATCAGCCCCAGCATTTT
CDR3: CASKGDSSNQPQHF

size: .
J: TRBJ1-3
D: .
V: TRBV5-4
DNA: TGTGCCAGCAGCTCCGGCGGGAGCTCTGGAAACACCATATATTTT
CDR3: CASSSGGSSGNTIYF

size: .
J: TRBJ2-2
D: .
V: TRBV5-6
DNA: TGTGCCAGCACCCAGTATGGGGGGACGAACACCGGAGAGCTGTTTTTT
CDR3: CASTQYGGTNTGELFF